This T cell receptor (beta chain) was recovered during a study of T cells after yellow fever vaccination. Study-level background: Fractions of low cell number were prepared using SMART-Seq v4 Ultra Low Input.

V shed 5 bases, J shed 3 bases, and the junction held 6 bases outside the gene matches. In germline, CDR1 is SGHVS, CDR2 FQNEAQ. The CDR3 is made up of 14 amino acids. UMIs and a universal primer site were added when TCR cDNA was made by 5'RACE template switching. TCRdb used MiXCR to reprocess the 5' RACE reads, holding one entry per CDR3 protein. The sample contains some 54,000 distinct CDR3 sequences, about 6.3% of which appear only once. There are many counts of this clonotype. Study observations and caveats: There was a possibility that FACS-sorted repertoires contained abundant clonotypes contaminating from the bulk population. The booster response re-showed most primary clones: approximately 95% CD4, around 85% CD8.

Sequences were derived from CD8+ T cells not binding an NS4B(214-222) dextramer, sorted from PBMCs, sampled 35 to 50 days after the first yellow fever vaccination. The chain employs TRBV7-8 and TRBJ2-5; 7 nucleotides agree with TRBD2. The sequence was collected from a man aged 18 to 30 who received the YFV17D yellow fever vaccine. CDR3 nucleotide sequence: TGTGCCAGCAGCCCTAGGGCGGGAGAAGAGACCCAGTACTTC. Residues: CASSPRAGEETQYF.